These T cell receptor beta chains were read from a single sample in a study of shared clonotypes between healthy human individuals. Assay used: immunoSEQ multiplex PCR; TCRdb lists only in-frame clones, some missing. Counted here are about 2.1 million clones, 85% to 95% occurring once; the ten biggest clones make up around 1.7%. The sample consisted of naive CD8+ T cells from PBMCs. The receptors here all came from a young man in good health. Some clones in this sample may be carry-over from other donors' samples. CDR3s include the opening cysteine and the closing phenylalanine or tryptophan. The D gene is left open where the match is weak. Not every row has a clone size; where given, it reads once, few, many or a size class.

TRBV19	TRBJ2-2	NA	TRBD2	TGTGCCAGTAGTATACTGGGACTAGCGGAGCTGTTTTTT	CASSILGLAELFF
TRBV14	TRBJ2-7	NA	NA	TGTGCCAGCAGCCTCAATTGGGACTCGTCTCCCTACGAGCAGTACTTC	CASSLNWDSSPYEQYF
TRBV29-1	TRBJ1-1	few	TRBD1	TGCAGCGTAACAGGGGGACGAACGAACACTGAAGCTTTCTTT	CSVTGGRTNTEAFF
TRBV6-1	TRBJ2-3	NA	TRBD2	TGTGCCAGCAGTGAATTCGAGACTAGCGGCACAGATACGCAGTATTTT	CASSEFETSGTDTQYF
TRBV9	TRBJ2-2	NA	NA	TGTGCCAGCAGGGGCGCCGCGAACACCGGGGAGCTGTTTTTT	CASRGAANTGELFF
TRBV25-1	TRBJ2-7	NA	NA	TGTGCCAGCAGGGGAAACTACGAGCAGTACTTC	CASRGNYEQYF
TRBV15	TRBJ2-3	NA	TRBD2	TGTGCCACCAGCAGAAAGAACAGCGGGGCTAGCACAGATACGCAGTATTTT	CATSRKNSGASTDTQYF
TRBV10-3	TRBJ2-7	NA	TRBD2	TGTGCCATCAGGGCGGGGTCTAGCGGGAGATACGAGCAGTACTTC	CAIRAGSSGRYEQYF
TRBV9	TRBJ2-3	NA	TRBD2	TGTGCCAGCAGCGTAGGGGGACTAGCCCCCCCAGATACGCAGTATTTT	CASSVGGLAPPDTQYF
TRBV11-2	TRBJ2-5	NA	NA	TGTGCCAGCAGCTTAGATTTGTCGAACCAAGAGACCCAGTACTTC	CASSLDLSNQETQYF
TRBV6-1	TRBJ1-4	NA	NA	TGTGCCAGCAGTGACAGGGGAGGTGAAAAACTGTTTTTT	CASSDRGGEKLFF
TRBV12-5	TRBJ2-5	NA	NA	TGTGCTAGTGTCCCCCCCTTTGGGGTGGGGAGAGAGACCCAGTACTTC	CASVPPFGVGRETQYF
TRBV9	TRBJ2-1	NA	TRBD2	TGTGCCAGCACCCAGGGGGCTAGCGGGAGCGATGAGCAGTTCTTC	CASTQGASGSDEQFF
TRBV19	TRBJ1-1	NA	NA	TGTGCCAGTATGGGCTTGGGCATTCTTGGACAGGAAGCTTTCTTT	CASMGLGILGQEAFF
TRBV19	TRBJ2-7	NA	TRBD2	TGTGCCAGCTCCCCGGGACTAGGGTCCTACGAGCAGTACTTC	CASSPGLGSYEQYF
TRBV5-1	TRBJ2-2	NA	TRBD2	TGCGCCAGCAGCTTGGGGGGGCTAGCGGGAGCCAACCTCACCGGGGAGCTGTTTTTT	CASSLGGLAGANLTGELFF
TRBV7-9	TRBJ2-7	NA	TRBD1	TGTGCCAGCACCCTGACAGGGGACACCTACGAGCAGTACTTC	CASTLTGDTYEQYF
TRBV7-8	TRBJ2-3	NA	NA	TGTGCCAGCAGAGTGACTAGAGACGTTCTTGGCACAGATACGCAGTATTTT	CASRVTRDVLGTDTQYF
TRBV28	TRBJ2-1	NA	NA	TGTGCCAGCAGTTTACCAAATCTCCCCGGGACACCTGAGCAGTTCTTC	CASSLPNLPGTPEQFF
TRBV19	TRBJ2-3	NA	TRBD2	TGTGCCAGTATGGGGGACTACTCCCCGGATACGCAGTATTTT	CASMGDYSPDTQYF
TRBV5-1	TRBJ2-3	NA	TRBD2	TGCGCCAGCAGCTTTACTAGCGGGCTTACAGATACGCAGTATTTT	CASSFTSGLTDTQYF
TRBV4-1	TRBJ2-5	once	NA	TGCGCCAGCAGCCAAGACGGGGTTCGAGAGACCCAGTACTTC	CASSQDGVRETQYF
TRBV28	TRBJ1-5	NA	NA	TGTGCCAGCAGTTTTTTAGGACAGCTGATCAATCAGCCCCAGCATTTT	CASSFLGQLINQPQHF
TRBV29-1	TRBJ2-1	NA	TRBD2	TGCAGCGTCGTGCAGGGAGGGGCCCTCTACAATGAGCAGTTCTTC	CSVVQGGALYNEQFF
TRBV18	TRBJ2-2	NA	NA	TGTGCCAGCGGTTTTAGCGACCGGGAAACAGTCGGGGAGCTGTTTTTT	CASGFSDRETVGELFF
TRBV9	TRBJ2-5	NA	TRBD1	TGTGCCAGCAGCGTGCAGGGGGCACTCCAAGAGACCCAGTACTTC	CASSVQGALQETQYF
TRBV4-1	TRBJ2-1	NA	NA	TGCGCCAGCAGCCCGAGACCGCCGGGACTCAAAAACTACAATGAGCAGTTCTTC	CASSPRPPGLKNYNEQFF
TRBV7-6	TRBJ2-3	once	TRBD2	TGTGCCAGCAGCTTTACTAGCGGGAGAGCAGATACGCAGTATTTT	CASSFTSGRADTQYF
TRBV29-1	TRBJ1-1	few	NA	TGCAGCGTTGACGGGGGGGCCCAAACTGAAGCTTTCTTT	CSVDGGAQTEAFF
TRBV5-4	TRBJ2-1	NA	NA	TGTGCCAGCAGCTTGGCATCCCGGTCCTACAATGAGCAGTTCTTC	CASSLASRSYNEQFF
TRBV28	TRBJ2-1	once	TRBD1	TGTGCCAGCAGTCCCAGGGGGTGGGAGCAGTTCTTC	CASSPRGWEQFF
TRBV9	TRBJ2-1	NA	NA	TGTGCCAGCAGCGTAGCTGGGGGAATTGGTGAGCAGTTCTTC	CASSVAGGIGEQFF
TRBV7-9	TRBJ1-1	NA	NA	TGTGCCAGCAGCTTGGGAAGCAACACTGAAGCTTTCTTT	CASSLGSNTEAFF
TRBV5-1	TRBJ1-2	NA	NA	TGCGCCAGCAGCTTGGAGGGCCAGAGCCCCAACTATGGCTACACCTTC	CASSLEGQSPNYGYTF
TRBV7-9	TRBJ2-5	NA	NA	NA	CASSYFRGRAPPETQYF
TRBV13	TRBJ2-2	NA	NA	TGTGCCAGCAGCCCTACCACCTCCGAGCTGTTTTTT	CASSPTTSELFF
TRBV5-5	TRBJ2-7	NA	TRBD1	TGTGCCAGCAGCGCCGCACAGGGGGCGATCGAGCAGTACTTC	CASSAAQGAIEQYF
TRBV5-4	TRBJ2-3	NA	TRBD2	TGTGCCAGCAGCCTCAAGCGGGAGAAGAGGACAGATACGCAGTATTTT	CASSLKREKRTDTQYF
TRBV10-3	TRBJ1-3	NA	TRBD1	TGTGCCATCAGGGATGCCGGGACAGCCGAATTGTATTTT	CAIRDAGTAELYF
TRBV11-2	TRBJ2-1	NA	TRBD2	TGTGCCAGCAGACCAACTAGCGGAAAATACAATGAGCAGTTCTTC	CASRPTSGKYNEQFF
TRBV27	TRBJ1-4	NA	TRBD1	TGTGCCAGCAGTCGGCAGGGGGCGTTTGAAAAACTGTTTTTT	CASSRQGAFEKLFF